The rows below give T cell receptor beta chains drawn from one sample of a study of blood T cell repertoires in COVID-19. Generated by immunoSEQ multiplex PCR, the TCRdb table keeps only in-frame clones and is missing some. The table records around 170,000 clones, around 88% of them present only once. Input material: PBMCs or T cells enriched from blood (not recorded which). These receptors came from a young woman who had recovered from COVID-19. The CDR3 runs from the conserved cysteine through the conserved F or W. The D gene is left open where the match is weak. Clone size, where shown, is once, few, many, or a class for clones that have expanded.

clone size,J gene,D gene,V gene,CDR3 protein,CDR3 DNA
NA,TRBJ1-2,NA,TRBV6-2/TRBV6-3,CASSSWKLQGRGYTF,TGTGCCAGCAGTTCCTGGAAACTACAGGGACGGGGCTACACCTTC
NA,TRBJ2-1,TRBD2,TRBV30,CAWSVGLAGDNEQFF,TGTGCCTGGAGTGTAGGACTAGCGGGGGACAATGAGCAGTTCTTC
NA,TRBJ2-5,TRBD2,TRBV28,CASTPAGASGSGETQYF,TGTGCCAGCACCCCTGCGGGGGCTAGCGGGAGTGGAGAGACCCAGTACTTC
NA,TRBJ2-7,NA,TRBV12-5,CASGLVYCQRLQYF,TGTGCTAGTGGTTTGGTATATTGCCAGCGACTGCAGTACTTC
NA,TRBJ1-5,TRBD1,TRBV28,CASSPPTGGSNQPQHF,TGTGCCAGCAGTCCGCCAACAGGGGGTAGCAATCAGCCCCAGCATTTT
NA,TRBJ2-1,NA,TRBV28,CASSLPGMAAGEQFF,TGTGCCAGCAGTCTCCCAGGGATGGCAGCAGGAGAGCAGTTCTTC
NA,TRBJ2-7,TRBD1,TRBV18,CASSPFGQGGSEQYF,TGTGCCAGCTCACCATTCGGACAGGGAGGCTCAGAGCAGTACTTC
NA,TRBJ2-6,TRBD1,TRBV3-1/TRBV3-2,CASSPRDRGVGANVLTF,TGTGCCAGCAGCCCGCGGGACAGGGGGGTCGGGGCCAACGTCCTGACTTTC
NA,TRBJ1-4,TRBD1,TRBV28,CASSLRQGVEKLFF,TGTGCCAGCAGCCTACGACAGGGGGTAGAAAAACTGTTTTTT
once,TRBJ1-6,NA,TRBV6-5,CASRVGQSNNSPLHF,TGTGCCAGCAGGGTCGGACAGTCGAATAATTCACCCCTCCACTTT